Detailed here is one T cell receptor (beta chain). Its antigen is as yet unknown. This specimen belongs to a study of CD8+ T cells in alopecia areata. Study-level findings and limits: Scalp clonality and expanded CD8+ clones among the top 100 showed significant decreases with tofacitinib.

This CDR3 has 13 residues. Germline V gene sequence: CDR1 MGHDK, CDR2 SYGVNS. V lost 4 bases, J lost 2 bases, and 9 bases lay in between. The sample's treatment: oral pan-JAK inhibitor, 5-10 mg twice daily. Individuals with alopecia areata gave both lesional scalp punch biopsies and peripheral blood for collection. The authors extracted RNA and reverse transcribed it into cDNA as the sequencing template. Using immunoSEQ multiplex PCR, the repertoire was profiled, and TCRdb retains in-frame clones only, with some absent. The sample consists of some 150,000 clones, roughly 50% of them appearing once. The sequence was collected from a human donor with alopecia areata. The sequencing here drew on CD4+ T cells sorted from blood, taken between weeks 55 and 65, from a patient treated with tofacitinib. This chain joins TRBV25-1 and TRBJ2-7; TRBD2 might be the D (7 bases). The CDR3 here is CASSVGGPYEQYF. The DNA of the CDR3 is TGTGCCAGCAGTGTCGGGGGGCCCTACGAGCAGTACTTC.